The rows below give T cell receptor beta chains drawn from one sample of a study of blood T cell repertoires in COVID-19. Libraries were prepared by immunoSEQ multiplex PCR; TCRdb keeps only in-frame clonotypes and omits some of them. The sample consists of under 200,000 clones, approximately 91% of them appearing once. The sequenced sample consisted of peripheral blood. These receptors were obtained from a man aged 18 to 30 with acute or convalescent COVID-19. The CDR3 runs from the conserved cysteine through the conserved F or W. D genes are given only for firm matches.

CDR3aa: CASSQGPYRNTEAFF
v_gene: TRBV3-1/TRBV3-2
d_gene: NA
len: 15

CDR3aa: CASTLGGSSSYEQYF
v_gene: TRBV11-2
d_gene: NA
len: 15

CDR3aa: CASSEDRSSGNTIYF
v_gene: TRBV6-1
d_gene: NA
len: 15

CDR3aa: CASSSQGHFTEAFF
v_gene: TRBV7-9
d_gene: NA
len: 14

CDR3aa: CASSYNGAGLQETQYF
v_gene: TRBV6-5
d_gene: NA
len: 16

CDR3aa: CASSPPGGRNYGYTF
v_gene: TRBV18
d_gene: NA
len: 15

CDR3aa: CASSESTSGNTGELFF
v_gene: TRBV25-1
d_gene: TRBD2
len: 16

CDR3aa: CASRGQGFDNEQFF
v_gene: TRBV2
d_gene: TRBD1
len: 14

CDR3aa: CASSKGQGSNTGELFF
v_gene: TRBV9
d_gene: TRBD1
len: 16

CDR3aa: CASSIRGGGAFF
v_gene: TRBV19
d_gene: NA
len: 12

CDR3aa: CASRADRAVNSPLHF
v_gene: TRBV7-2
d_gene: TRBD1
len: 15

CDR3aa: CASSITGDSNQPQHF
v_gene: TRBV19
d_gene: TRBD1
len: 15

CDR3aa: CASSQLGGGTHNEQFF
v_gene: TRBV18
d_gene: NA
len: 16

CDR3aa: CASSFRGQSYEQYF
v_gene: TRBV5-5
d_gene: NA
len: 14

CDR3aa: CASSQRPSGALSGANVLTF
v_gene: TRBV6-6
d_gene: TRBD2
len: 19

CDR3aa: CSVQGGNTEAFF
v_gene: TRBV29-1
d_gene: TRBD1
len: 12

CDR3aa: CASAYLAGGADEQFF
v_gene: TRBV27
d_gene: TRBD2
len: 15

CDR3aa: CASSEGQGYTGELFF
v_gene: TRBV25-1
d_gene: TRBD1
len: 15

CDR3aa: CASSRQGGTEAFF
v_gene: TRBV9
d_gene: TRBD1
len: 13

CDR3aa: CATSHDRGEQFF
v_gene: TRBV15
d_gene: NA
len: 12

CDR3aa: CASSPPLNSGILRDTQYF
v_gene: TRBV13
d_gene: TRBD2
len: 18

CDR3aa: CASSPDRGRNQPQHF
v_gene: TRBV7-9
d_gene: TRBD1
len: 15

CDR3aa: CASSRGQQETQYF
v_gene: TRBV4-1
d_gene: NA
len: 13

CDR3aa: CASTAPGQPYGYTF
v_gene: TRBV7-2
d_gene: TRBD1
len: 14

CDR3aa: CSVVPGIGQPQHF
v_gene: TRBV29-1
d_gene: NA
len: 13

CDR3aa: CASSSTDREIEDTQYF
v_gene: TRBV7-6
d_gene: NA
len: 16

CDR3aa: CASSITIDSAEAFF
v_gene: TRBV19
d_gene: NA
len: 14

CDR3aa: CASSPEVDREAFF
v_gene: TRBV18
d_gene: TRBD1
len: 13

CDR3aa: CASRRGGGRETQYF
v_gene: TRBV19
d_gene: TRBD2
len: 14

CDR3aa: CASSEWTVSLHTEAFF
v_gene: TRBV25-1
d_gene: NA
len: 16

CDR3aa: CASSPPPRTGGISYEQYF
v_gene: TRBV3-1/TRBV3-2
d_gene: TRBD1
len: 18

CDR3aa: CASSDFPGTNYGYTF
v_gene: TRBV6-4
d_gene: NA
len: 15

CDR3aa: CASSQGGATGPVATNEKLFF
v_gene: TRBV3-1/TRBV3-2
d_gene: NA
len: 20

CDR3aa: CASSFTGVDGTEAFF
v_gene: TRBV7-2
d_gene: TRBD1
len: 15

CDR3aa: CASSDFVTPGGKLFF
v_gene: TRBV4-1
d_gene: NA
len: 15

CDR3aa: CASSWRQGNTEAFF
v_gene: TRBV5-1
d_gene: TRBD1
len: 14